The present TCR beta chain was sequenced within a study of blood T cell repertoires in COVID-19. This CDR3 comprises 17 residues. CDR1 and CDR2 (germline): SEHNR, FQNEAQ (reference sequence). Trimming stripped 4 bases from V and 2 bases from J, with 15 bases between. This clone was detected a few times. As processed by the authors: Reference gene primer amplification gave estimated nucleated cell counts. Profiled with immunoSEQ multiplex PCR; TCRdb holds only in-frame clones, not every one. That table gives V, J and clone size, and the DNA gave D and trimming. The sample yields around 300,000 clones, over 75% seen once.

This sequence joins TRBV7-9 and TRBJ1-6; TRBD1 is a possible D gene (5 bases). This TCR was recovered from a man aged 30 to 45 who had recovered from COVID-19. Material for sequencing was PBMCs or T cells enriched from blood (not recorded which). This CDR3 reads CASSSRPGNTYNSPLHF. The CDR3 bases are TGTGCCAGCAGCTCACGCCCAGGGAACACCTATAATTCACCCCTCCACTTT.